The entry that follows covers one T cell receptor (beta chain) sequence. No antigen is known for it. Mismatch with germline at one junction end may stem from a read error. The data originate from a study of naive and memory T cell subsets. Germline CDR1 and CDR2: SQVTM and ANQGSEA. CDR3 length equals 13 residues. Ligated cDNA underwent four rounds of PCR with nested alpha and beta constant region primers and SP2. In TCRdb, the 5' RACE reads were re-called with MiXCR into one record per CDR3 protein. This table has 25,000 to 35,000 distinct CDR3 sequences, over 15% appearing once. TCR cDNA received a 3' ligated oligonucleotide that carried a UMI. Whole-blood samples were roughly 2.3 ml of peripheral blood from healthy adult volunteers. The study, taken as a whole, reports: The RNA method is potentially sensitive to activation and differentiation changes.

This chain joins TRBV29-1 and TRBJ1-2; no clear D. The TCR comes from a female donor in good health. Here the CDR3 DNA reads TGCAGCGTTTCGGACGGTGGGCAAAATGGCGACACCTTC. This gives the protein CSVSDGGQNGDTF.